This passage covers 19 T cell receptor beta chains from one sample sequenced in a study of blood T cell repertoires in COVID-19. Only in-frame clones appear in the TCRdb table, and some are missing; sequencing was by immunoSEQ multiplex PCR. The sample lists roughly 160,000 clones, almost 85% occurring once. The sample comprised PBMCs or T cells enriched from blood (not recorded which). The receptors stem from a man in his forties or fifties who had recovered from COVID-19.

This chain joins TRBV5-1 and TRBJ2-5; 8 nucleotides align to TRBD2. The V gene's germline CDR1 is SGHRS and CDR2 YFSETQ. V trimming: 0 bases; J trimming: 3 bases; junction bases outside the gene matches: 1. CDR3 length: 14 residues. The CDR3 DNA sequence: TGCGCCAGCAGCTTGGTCGGGAGGGAAGAGACCCAGTACTTC. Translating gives CASSLVGREETQYF.

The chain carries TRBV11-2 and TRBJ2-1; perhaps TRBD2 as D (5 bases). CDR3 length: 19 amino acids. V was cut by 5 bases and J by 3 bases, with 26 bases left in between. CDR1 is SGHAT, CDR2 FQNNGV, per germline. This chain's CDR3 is CASSPDEGAEAKNYNEQFF. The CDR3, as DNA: TGTGCCAGCAGCCCTGATGAGGGAGCGGAGGCGAAGAACTACAATGAGCAGTTCTTC.

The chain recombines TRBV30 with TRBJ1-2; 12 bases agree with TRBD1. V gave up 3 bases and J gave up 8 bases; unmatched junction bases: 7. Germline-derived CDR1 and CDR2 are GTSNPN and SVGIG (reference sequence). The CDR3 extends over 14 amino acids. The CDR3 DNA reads TGTGCCTGGAGACTGGGACAGGGGGCTCGGGGCTACACCTTC. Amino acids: CAWRLGQGARGYTF.

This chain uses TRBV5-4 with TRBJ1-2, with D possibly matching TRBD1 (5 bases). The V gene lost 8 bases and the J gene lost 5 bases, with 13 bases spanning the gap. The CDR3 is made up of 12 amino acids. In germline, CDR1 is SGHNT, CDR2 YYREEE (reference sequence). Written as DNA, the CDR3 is TGTGCCAGTTCGACAGTGGGGTATGGCTACACCTTC. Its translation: CASSTVGYGYTF. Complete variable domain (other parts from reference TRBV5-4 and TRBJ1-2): ETGVTQSPTHLIKTRGQQVTLRCSSQSGHNTVSWYQQALGQGPQFIFQYYREEENGRGNFPPRFSGLQFPNYSSELNVNALELDDSALYLCASSTVGYGYTFGSGTRLTVV.

CDR3 protein: CASGSGTAHSPLHF. The DNA of the CDR3 is TGTGCCAGTGGCTCCGGGACAGCGCATTCACCCCTCCACTTT. V usage is TRBV19 and J usage is TRBJ1-6; 7 bases are a match to TRBD1. The CDR3 has 14 amino acids. Germline lookup yields CDR1 LNHDA and CDR2 SQIVND (reference sequence). After removal of 8 bases from V and 8 bases from J, the junction contained 9 bases not matched to a gene.

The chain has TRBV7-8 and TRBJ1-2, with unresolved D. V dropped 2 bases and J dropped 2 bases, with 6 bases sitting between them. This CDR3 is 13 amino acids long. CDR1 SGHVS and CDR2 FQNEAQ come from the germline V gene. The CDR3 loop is CASSLQRNYGYTF. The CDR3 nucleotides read TGTGCCAGCAGCTTACAGAGGAACTATGGCTACACCTTC. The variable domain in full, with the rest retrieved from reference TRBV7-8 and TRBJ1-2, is GAGVSQSPRYKVAKRGQDVALRCDPISGHVSLFWYQQALGQGPEFLTYFQNEAQLDKSGLPSDRFFAERPEGSVSTLKIQRTQQEDSAVYLCASSLQRNYGYTFGSGTRLTVV.

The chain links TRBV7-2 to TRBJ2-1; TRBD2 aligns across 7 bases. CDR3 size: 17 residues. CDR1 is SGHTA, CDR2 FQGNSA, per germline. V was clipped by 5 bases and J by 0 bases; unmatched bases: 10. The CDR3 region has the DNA TGTGCCAGCAGCCAATTACCGAGCGGGACCTCCTACAATGAGCAGTTCTTC. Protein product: CASSQLPSGTSYNEQFF.

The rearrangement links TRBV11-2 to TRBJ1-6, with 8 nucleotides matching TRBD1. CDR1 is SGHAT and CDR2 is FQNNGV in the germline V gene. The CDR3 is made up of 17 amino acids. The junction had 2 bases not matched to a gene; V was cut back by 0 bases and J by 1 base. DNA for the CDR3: TGTGCCAGCAGCTTAGAAACAGGGGGGTCCTATAATTCACCCCTCCACTTT. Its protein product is CASSLETGGSYNSPLHF.

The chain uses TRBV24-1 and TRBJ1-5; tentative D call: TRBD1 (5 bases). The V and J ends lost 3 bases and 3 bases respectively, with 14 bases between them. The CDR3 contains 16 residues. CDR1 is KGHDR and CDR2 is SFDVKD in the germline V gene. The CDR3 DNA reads TGTGCCACCAGTGATATCCAGGGCGGGGACAATCAGCCCCAGCATTTT. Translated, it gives CATSDIQGGDNQPQHF.

CDR3 nucleotide sequence: TGTGCCAGCAGCCAAGCGCAGGGCACGGGTGTCACTGAAGCTTTCTTT. It translates to CASSQAQGTGVTEAFF. The genes are TRBV3-1 (or the pseudogene TRBV3-2) and TRBJ1-1; a possible D gene is TRBD1 (5 bases). The CDR3 covers 16 residues. The germline V and J ends were trimmed by 1 base and 4 bases, with 16 bases remaining between them. Germline CDR1 is LGHDT and CDR2 is YNNKEL (reference sequence).

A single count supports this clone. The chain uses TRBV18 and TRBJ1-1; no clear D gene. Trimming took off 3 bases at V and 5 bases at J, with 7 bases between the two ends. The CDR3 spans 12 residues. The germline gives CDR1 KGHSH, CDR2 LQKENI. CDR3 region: CASSPEGTEAFF. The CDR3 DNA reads TGTGCCAGCTCACCGGAGGGAACTGAAGCTTTCTTT.

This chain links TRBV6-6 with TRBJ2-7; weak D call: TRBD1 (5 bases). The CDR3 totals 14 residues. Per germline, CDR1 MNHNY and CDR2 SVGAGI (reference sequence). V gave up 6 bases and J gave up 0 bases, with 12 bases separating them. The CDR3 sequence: CASRGRRGSYEQYF. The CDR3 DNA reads TGTGCCAGCAGGGGTCGAAGGGGCTCCTACGAGCAGTACTTC.

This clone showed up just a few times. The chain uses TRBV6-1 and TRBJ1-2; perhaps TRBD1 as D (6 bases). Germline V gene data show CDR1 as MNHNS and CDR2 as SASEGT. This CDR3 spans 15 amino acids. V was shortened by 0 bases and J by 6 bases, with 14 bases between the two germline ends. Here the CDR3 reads CASSEAHGGADGYTF. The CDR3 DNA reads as TGTGCCAGCAGTGAAGCCCACGGGGGGGCCGATGGCTACACCTTC.

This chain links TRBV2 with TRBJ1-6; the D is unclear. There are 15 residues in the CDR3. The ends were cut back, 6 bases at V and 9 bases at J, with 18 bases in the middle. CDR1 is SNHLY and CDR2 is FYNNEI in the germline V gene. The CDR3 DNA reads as TGTGCCAGCAGCAGAGACACACTTATAGTTTCACCCCTCCACTTT. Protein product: CASSRDTLIVSPLHF.

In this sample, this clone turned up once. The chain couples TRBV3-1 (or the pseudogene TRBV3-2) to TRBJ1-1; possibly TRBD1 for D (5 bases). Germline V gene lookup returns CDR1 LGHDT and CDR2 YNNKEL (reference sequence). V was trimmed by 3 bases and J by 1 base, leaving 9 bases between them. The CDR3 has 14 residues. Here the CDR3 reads CASSHKDRNTEAFF. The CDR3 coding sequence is TGTGCCAGCAGCCACAAAGACAGGAACACTGAAGCTTTCTTT.

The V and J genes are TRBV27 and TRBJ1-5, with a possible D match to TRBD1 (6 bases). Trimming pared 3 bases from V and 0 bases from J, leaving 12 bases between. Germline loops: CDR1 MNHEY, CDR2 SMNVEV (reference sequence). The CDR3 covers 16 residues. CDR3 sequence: CASSLGHPNSNQPQHF. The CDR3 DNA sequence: TGTGCCAGCAGTTTGGGACACCCGAATAGCAATCAGCCCCAGCATTTT.

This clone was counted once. CDR3 region: CASSFLAGGETQYF. Written as DNA, the CDR3 is TGTGCCAGCAGCTTCTTGGCGGGGGGAGAGACCCAGTACTTC. The chain is built from TRBV11-1 and TRBJ2-5; 8 positions match TRBD2. Germline V gene sequence: CDR1 SGHAT, CDR2 FQDESV (reference sequence). J was trimmed by 4 bases and V by 3 bases; bases with no gene match: 4. There are 14 residues in the CDR3.

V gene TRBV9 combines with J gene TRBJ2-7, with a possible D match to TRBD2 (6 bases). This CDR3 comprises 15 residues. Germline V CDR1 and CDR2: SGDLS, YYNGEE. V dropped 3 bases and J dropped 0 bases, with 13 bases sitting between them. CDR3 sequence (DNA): TGTGCCAGCAGCGCCGGGACTCACCCCTCCTACGAGCAGTACTTC. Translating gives CASSAGTHPSYEQYF.

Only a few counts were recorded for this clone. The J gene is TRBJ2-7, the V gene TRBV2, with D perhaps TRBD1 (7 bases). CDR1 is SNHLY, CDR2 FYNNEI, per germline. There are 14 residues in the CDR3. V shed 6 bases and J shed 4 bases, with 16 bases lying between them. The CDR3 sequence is CASRRGGGGYEQYF. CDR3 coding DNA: TGTGCCAGCAGGCGAGGAGGGGGCGGGTACGAGCAGTACTTC.